This paragraph reports one T cell receptor beta chain. Only a few counts were recorded for this clonotype. The specificity of this receptor is unknown. There are no base qualities to consult, and no much larger clone falls within one base. This entry is derived from a study of T cells in Graves' hyperthyroidism and ophthalmopathy (dated by TCRdb to the late 2010s). In terms of the full investigation: Peripheral blood was collected at initial diagnosis, before any treatment. To identify distinguishing TCR V-J signatures, a discovery cohort of 95 to 100 patients was used, comprising 40 to 45 with Graves' ophthalmopathy and some 60 with stable Graves' hyperthyroidism. An independent validation cohort of around 20 hyperthyroidism patients and about 15 patients who later progressed to ophthalmopathy tested prospective prediction of ophthalmopathy. The 85 to 100 discovery patients were divided at random into training and test sets in a 7:3 ratio. In more than 5 Graves' hyperthyroidism patients, the study also compared T-cell repertoires from thyroid tissue with T-cell repertoires from blood. Following sampling, methimazole starting at 30 mg daily was given to hyperthyroidism patients, and high-dose intravenous methylprednisolone was given to ophthalmopathy patients. TCR Vbeta CDR3 sequencing of some 140 peripheral blood samples (approximately 44 ophthalmopathy, 75 to 85 hyperthyroidism and roughly 17 progressor patients) is reported in the paper. The paper's findings and limits, for the study overall: No statistical method was used to set the sample size in advance, and investigators knew the group allocation. In validation, the model predicted progression to ophthalmopathy a median of roughly 6.5 months before onset, with approximately 68% sensitivity and about 72% specificity. Blood samples also contained most of the expanded thyroid clonotypes (frequency above 0.001), which suggests that blood repertoires may reflect thyroid immune responses. Ophthalmopathy was separated from stable hyperthyroidism by a 13 V-J signature model, with roughly 88% sensitivity and about 81% specificity obtained in cross-validation and 80%/75% obtained in testing.

The TCR beta CDR3 regions were amplified from the RNA transcripts. The first round of RT-PCR for the TCR CDR3 was performed with the HTBI primer set and the Qiagen OneStep RT-PCR kit. Libraries were constructed in a second round of multiplex PCR, after which size selection and purification were performed. Libraries were sequenced paired-end with 100 bp reads on an Illumina HiSeq2000. Per the original workflow: Raw data were processed with SOAPnuke, discarding reads with adapters, uncalled bases, mean Phred below 15, or no exact constant-primer or identifier match. COPE v1.2.5 was used to merge high-quality paired reads, and clonotypes were defined as unique nucleotide sequences. MiTCR v1.1 was used to align the clonotypes against IMGT TRBV, TRBD and TRBJ reference segments. Analysis was restricted to V-J combinations with a frequency above 0.0001, which covered roughly 99% of repertoires. The TCS score was defined as the ratio of F50 (clonal expansion) to E x V (chaos), calculated using BLOSUM62-based TCRdist between CDR3 peptides within each V-J. Welch's t-statistics and random forest reduced approximately 520 V-J features to 13, which were used in a naive Bayes classifier (R e1071). Clones were called with MiXCR by TCRdb after fastp trimmed the public reads at Q25, and only in-frame beta chains were retained. CDR3 protein sequences are deduplicated, and each keeps its most common genes and DNA. Clone size and V and J calls follow TCRdb, not the original study. The sample table holds 400,000 or so distinct CDR3 sequences, of which 15% were seen once. Approximately 20% of the sample is held by the ten biggest clonotypes.

In the ophthalmopathy patients, disease was moderately to severely active, with a Clinical Activity Score of 3 or more, a NOSPECS grade of 4 or more, and a duration of less than 3 months. Exclusion was applied to patients with uncontrolled infections, other autoimmune diseases, pregnancy or lactation. Diagnoses were based on clinical symptoms, serum thyroxine and TRAb, thyroid ultrasound and orbital computed tomography. PBMCs were isolated from approximately 10 ml of fresh peripheral blood by Ficoll-Paque density gradient centrifugation. Total RNA was extracted with Trizol reagent, and quality was checked on an Agilent 2100 Bioanalyzer. Sequencing input: blood. The TCR sequence derives from a woman in her sixties or seventies with Graves' ophthalmopathy.

The nucleotide sequence is TGCAGCGTCTACAGGGCACTGAACACTGAAGCTTTCTTT. Its translation reads: CSVYRALNTEAFF. Recombination linked TRBV29-1 to TRBJ1-1; possibly the D gene is TRBD1, per 6 matching bases. V and J lose 6 bases and 0 bases, and a span of 11 bases separates them. According to the germline V gene, CDR1 reads SQVTM and CDR2 reads ANQGSEA. Reading from cysteine to phenylalanine, the CDR3 counts 13 amino acids. The entry retains the CDR3 DNA only, 39 bases that are in frame from base 1. With the rest looked up from the reference TRBV29-1 and TRBJ1-1 genes rather than sequenced, the full variable domain is SAVISQKPSRDICQRGTSLTIQCQVDSQVTMMFWYRQQPGQSLTLIATANQGSEATYESGFVIDKFPISRPNLTFSTLTVSNMSPEDSSIYLCSVYRALNTEAFFGQGTRLTVV.